A single sample gave rise to the 7 T cell receptor beta chains below, sequenced in a study of regulatory T cells in long-lasting Graves disease. HTBI primers from iRepertoire and Arm-PCR of CDR3 regions yielded the TCR beta libraries. Each CDR3 protein gets one entry after TCRdb re-called the multiplex PCR reads with MiXCR. This table holds a few hundred thousand distinct CDR3 sequences, roughly 17% found once. Time point described: newly diagnosed GD, antithyroid drugs for less than 3 months. RNA isolated from PBMCs was used to make the TCR library. This sample was also put to use in a study of T cells in Graves' hyperthyroidism and ophthalmopathy.

This specimen consisted of peripheral blood mononuclear cells (PBMCs), obtained at new diagnosis, from a patient treated with antithyroid drugs. Source of these receptors: a woman aged 18-29 years with Graves disease.

V is TRBV28 and J is TRBJ1-2, with D maybe TRBD1 (5 bases). The V and J ends lost 1 base and 0 bases respectively, with 18 bases between them. From germline, CDR1 is MDHEN and CDR2 SYDVKM. The CDR3 sequence is 18 residues long. The CDR3 DNA reads as TGTGCCAGCAGTTTATCAATTGGGGGGACCTTATCTAACTATGGCTACACCTTC. This codes for CASSLSIGGTLSNYGYTF.

This clonotype was seen more than once but under ten times. Here the CDR3 DNA reads TGTGCCAGCAGCCCAATAGCGGGAGGAGAGACCCAGTACTTC. This encodes CASSPIAGGETQYF. V and J are TRBV7-2 and TRBJ2-5, with 10 bases matching TRBD2. Germline loops: CDR1 SGHTA, CDR2 FQGNSA. The CDR3 length is 14 residues. With V trimmed by 5 bases and J by 4 bases, 4 bases remained unmatched.

This clonotype showed up many times. The J gene is TRBJ2-1, the V gene TRBV11-2; 11 nucleotides agree with TRBD2. V lost 5 bases to trimming and J lost 9 bases; unmatched junction nucleotides: 6. CDR3 length: 14 residues. Germline V gene data show CDR1 as SGHAT and CDR2 as FQNNGV. Here the CDR3 reads CASSKLAGAGEQFF. CDR3 DNA: TGTGCCAGCAGCAAACTAGCGGGAGCTGGTGAGCAGTTCTTC. The full variable domain, rest sourced from reference TRBV11-2 and TRBJ2-1, is EAGVAQSPRYKIIEKRQSVAFWCNPISGHATLYWYQQILGQGPKLLIQFQNNGVVDDSQLPKDRFSAERLKGVDSTLKIQPAKLEDSAVYLCASSKLAGAGEQFFGPGTRLTVL.

This clonotype has ten or more counts. This chain joins TRBV28 and TRBJ1-1; D gene uncertain. Germline values: CDR1 MDHEN, CDR2 SYDVKM. The V and J ends lost 7 bases and 0 bases respectively, with 9 bases between them. The CDR3 has 13 amino acids. The chain's CDR3 is CASKRNMNTEAFF. In DNA form, the CDR3 reads TGTGCCAGCAAGCGGAACATGAACACTGAAGCTTTCTTT.

The V gene is TRBV12-3 or TRBV12-4, the J gene TRBJ1-4; perhaps TRBD1 as D (5 bases). The CDR3 length is 14 residues. V was cut by 5 bases and J by 7 bases, with 14 bases left in between. CDR3 amino acids: CASSGGGRGEKLFF. Written as DNA, the CDR3 is TGTGCCAGCAGTGGAGGAGGGAGGGGTGAAAAACTGTTTTTT.

In regard to this clonotype: Since a much larger clone is just one base distant, this may be a read error. This chain connects TRBV12-3 or TRBV12-4 to TRBJ2-3; 8 bases are shared with TRBD1. The CDR3 totals 13 residues. With 5 bases clipped from V and 8 bases from J, the junction kept 6 bases outside the gene matches. Written as DNA, the CDR3 is TGTGCCAGCAGTCTCCAGGGGGCAGGTACGCAGTATTTT. It specifies CASSLQGAGTQYF.

The J gene is TRBJ2-1, the V gene TRBV5-1; a possible D gene is TRBD2 (6 bases). This CDR3 is 14 amino acids long. Trimming took off 4 bases at V and 3 bases at J, with 11 bases between the two ends. The germline gives CDR1 SGHRS, CDR2 YFSETQ. The CDR3 nucleotides read TGCGCCAGCAGCCGGACTACACACTACAATGAGCAGTTCTTC. Protein product: CASSRTTHYNEQFF.